The 22 T cell receptor beta chains reported below all come from one sample, sequenced in a study of vaccination and CD4 T cells after COVID-19. Treatment: approximately 9-day PBMC culture with coronavirus spike peptide pools or control peptides (ViraFEST assay). CD4+ T-cell collection from the unexposed donor predated the COVID-19 pandemic (2011-2018). Researchers used the Oncomine TCR Beta short-read assay to sequence DNA from cultured CD4+ T cells. MiXCR, run by TCRdb on the PCR reads, gives a single entry per CDR3 protein. Among under 8,500 distinct CDR3 sequences listed, approximately 50% were seen once. What these receptors recognize is not known. The sequenced sample consisted of CD4+ T cells from blood, cultured in vitro. Receptor source: a human donor in good health.

This chain links TRBV5-5 with TRBJ1-1; D not certain. Germline V lookup: CDR1 SGHKS, CDR2 YYEKEE (reference sequence). The CDR3 has 12 amino acids. With 4 bases removed from V and 8 bases from J, the gap between germline ends came to 12 bases. The CDR3 region has the DNA TGTGCCAGCAGCAGATTTGGACTGGAAGCTTTCTTT. As protein: CASSRFGLEAFF.

This clonotype came up a few times. V and J are TRBV6-2 or TRBV6-3 and TRBJ1-5; TRBD1 is a possible D gene (5 bases). There are 14 residues in the CDR3. The ends were cut back, 6 bases at V and 6 bases at J, with 15 bases in the middle. CDR1 MNHEY and CDR2 SVGEGT come from the germline V gene. The CDR3 DNA reads as TGTGCCAGCAGCTACCCTTCAGACAGTCAGCCCCAGCATTTT. This translates into CASSYPSDSQPQHF.

The chain joins TRBV5-1 to TRBJ2-1, with 7 positions matching TRBD2. CDR1 and CDR2 (germline): SGHRS, YFSETQ. The CDR3 runs 15 residues. The J segment lost 13 bases and the V segment lost 4 bases, leaving 17 bases of the junction unmatched. DNA of the CDR3: TGCGCCAGCAGCCCCGGCGGGGGAAGGCAAGAGACCCAGTTCTTC. Its protein product is CASSPGGGRQETQFF. The full variable domain, in which reference TRBV5-1 and TRBJ2-1 provide the parts outside the CDR3, is KAGVTQTPRYLIKTRGQQVTLSCSPISGHRSVSWYQQTPGQGLQFLFEYFSETQRNKGNFPGRFSGRQFSNSRSEMNVSTLELGDSALYLCASSPGGGRQETQFFGPGTRLTVL.

The CDR3, as DNA: TGTGCCAGCAGCACCGGGGGTCCGGGTGAGACCCAGTACTTC. Its translation is CASSTGGPGETQYF. The gene calls are TRBV6-1 and TRBJ2-5; D perhaps matches TRBD2 (6 bases). The CDR3 consists of 14 residues. The ends were cut back, 6 bases at V and 5 bases at J, with 16 bases in the middle. Germline-derived CDR1 and CDR2 are MNHNS and SASEGT.

The rearrangement joins TRBV18 to TRBJ1-2, with 8 bases fitting TRBD1. Per germline, CDR1 KGHSH and CDR2 LQKENI. V was pared by 2 bases and J by 3 bases, with 2 bases of the junction left unmatched. This CDR3 is built from 14 residues. In DNA form, the CDR3 reads TGTGCCAGCTCACCATTACAGGGGGACTATGGCTACACCTTC. It yields the protein CASSPLQGDYGYTF.

The chain has TRBV11-2 and TRBJ2-1; the D is unclear. The CDR3 runs 12 residues. V was shortened by 3 bases and J by 7 bases, with 7 bases between the two germline ends. Germline V gene sequence: CDR1 SGHAT, CDR2 FQNNGV. The CDR3, as DNA: TGTGCCAGCAGCTTCTCCGGGAATGAGCAGTTCTTC. Translation gives CASSFSGNEQFF.

This clonotype appeared a few times. The rearrangement links TRBV20-1 to TRBJ1-2; D is unclear. Trimming removed 5 bases at V and 2 bases at J, with 9 bases between. The CDR3 has 12 residues. Germline-derived CDR1 and CDR2 are DFQATT and SNEGSKA (reference sequence). CDR3 region: CSAFDTNYGYTF. As DNA, the CDR3 is TGCAGTGCTTTCGACACCAACTATGGCTACACCTTC.

CDR3 sequence reads: CASTLGVVPGQKLNGYTF. CDR3 sequence (DNA): TGTGCCAGCACGCTCGGAGTTGTTCCGGGACAGAAGCTAAATGGCTACACCTTC. J is TRBJ1-2 and V is TRBV7-9; 7 bases fit TRBD1. Germline loops: CDR1 SEHNR, CDR2 FQNEAQ (reference sequence). The CDR3 sequence is 18 residues long. J gave up 6 bases and V 7 bases, and 23 bases lay outside the gene matches.

This clonotype was seen more than once but under ten times. The gene calls are TRBV15 and TRBJ1-6; 7 bases map to TRBD1. The CDR3 covers 16 residues. Losses at the gene ends were 4 bases for V and 1 base for J; bases not matched to a gene: 4. Looked up from germline, CDR1 is LNHNV and CDR2 is YYDKDF (reference sequence). CDR3 sequence: CATSTGGISYNSPLHF. The CDR3 DNA reads as TGTGCCACCAGCACAGGGGGTATTTCCTATAATTCACCCCTCCACTTT.

V is TRBV20-1 and J is TRBJ2-5, with D maybe TRBD2 (7 bases). Trimming removed 1 base at V and 5 bases at J, with 14 bases between. Looked up from germline, CDR1 is DFQATT and CDR2 is SNEGSKA (reference sequence). This CDR3 has 14 residues. DNA for the CDR3: TGCAGTGCTAGAGCTCCTGCGGGGGCTGAGACCCAGTACTTC. Amino acid sequence: CSARAPAGAETQYF.

The rearrangement joins TRBV10-3 to TRBJ2-7; 7 bases fit TRBD1. Germline CDR1 ENHRY, CDR2 SYGVKD. J lost 3 bases, V lost 8 bases, and 13 bases had no gene match. This CDR3 contains 15 residues. For the CDR3, the DNA is TGTGCCATCTCGATGGGACAGAGAAAACTCTACGAGCAGTACTTC. This translates into CAISMGQRKLYEQYF.

This clonotype has a handful of counts. This chain uses TRBV15 with TRBJ1-5, with D unresolved. The ends were cut back, 0 bases at V and 3 bases at J, with 18 bases in the middle. The CDR3 is 18 residues long. The V gene's germline CDR1 is LNHNV and CDR2 YYDKDF (reference sequence). CDR3 loop: CATSREGRGWKNNQPQHF. CDR3 sequence (DNA): TGTGCCACCAGCAGAGAGGGCCGCGGGTGGAAGAACAATCAGCCCCAGCATTTT.

This chain uses TRBV10-3 with TRBJ1-1, with a possible D match to TRBD1 (5 bases). CDR1 and CDR2 from the germline V gene are ENHRY and SYGVKD. Trimming removed 10 bases at V and 2 bases at J, with 17 bases between. The CDR3 covers 14 residues. For the CDR3, the DNA is TGTGCCACCCAGGGCATTCTATCTAACACTGAAGCTTTCTTT. This sequence encodes CATQGILSNTEAFF.

In this sample, this clonotype turned up a few times. The rearrangement links TRBV7-9 to TRBJ1-5; 7 bases are shared with TRBD1. The CDR3 loop spans 16 amino acids. CDR1 is SEHNR and CDR2 is FQNEAQ in the germline V gene (reference sequence). Unmatched junction bases numbered 9, after V lost 5 bases and J lost 2 bases. The CDR3 here is CASSRQGLGGNQPQHF. In nucleotides, the CDR3 is TGTGCCAGCAGCAGACAGGGATTAGGAGGCAATCAGCCCCAGCATTTT.

This sequence joins TRBV6-2 or TRBV6-3 and TRBJ2-6; 9 positions agree with TRBD1. The trim removed 5 bases at V and 2 bases at J, leaving 13 bases unmatched. The germline V gene encodes CDR1 MNHEY and CDR2 SVGEGT. The CDR3 covers 19 residues. The CDR3 loop is CASSRNRGRLFTGANVLTF. In DNA, the CDR3 is TGTGCCAGCAGTCGAAACAGGGGGCGCTTGTTTACTGGGGCCAACGTCCTGACTTTC.

The chain uses TRBV21-1 and TRBJ2-4; TRBD2 is taken as the D call from the table, unchecked against the DNA. TRBV21-1 is shown as a pseudogene. This CDR3 region has 16 residues. The CDR3 loop reads CASTRTSGSSKNIQYF. CDR3 nucleotide sequence: TGTGCCAGCACCAGGACTAGCGGGAGCTCCAAAAACATTCAGTACTTC.

The chain recombines TRBV11-2 with TRBJ2-7, with 9 bases matching TRBD1. The junction had 11 bases not matched to a gene; V was cut back by 5 bases and J by 3 bases. Germline V gene lookup returns CDR1 SGHAT and CDR2 FQNNGV. The CDR3 runs 16 residues. The CDR3 DNA follows: TGTGCCAGCAGCCCCGGGACAGGGACATATGTCTACGAGCAGTACTTC. It codes for CASSPGTGTYVYEQYF.

In this sample, this clonotype turned up a few times. The V and J genes are TRBV10-1 and TRBJ1-5; D not certain. CDR1 is WNHNN, CDR2 SYGVQD, per germline (reference sequence). V lost 2 bases, J lost 7 bases, and 9 bases lay in between. The CDR3 is 13 amino acids. This chain's CDR3 is CASSEDLTQPQHF. The DNA of the CDR3 is TGCGCCAGCAGTGAGGACTTAACGCAGCCCCAGCATTTT.

The table lists this clonotype with a few counts. This chain connects TRBV20-1 to TRBJ2-2; TRBD2 aligns across 7 bases. CDR1 and CDR2 (germline): DFQATT, SNEGSKA (reference sequence). The CDR3 consists of 14 residues. V gave up 6 bases and J gave up 4 bases; unmatched junction bases: 8. The CDR3 here is CSARKTSATGELFF. The CDR3 nucleotides read TGCAGTGCCCGCAAAACTAGCGCCACCGGGGAGCTGTTTTTT.

In its sample, this clonotype was seen a few times. This chain connects TRBV20-1 to TRBJ2-2; D is perhaps TRBD2 (5 bases). Trimming stripped 6 bases from V and 6 bases from J, with 20 bases between. This CDR3 has 15 amino acids. Germline CDR1 reads DFQATT; CDR2 reads SNEGSKA (reference sequence). The CDR3 region is CSAMLLTRAPGELFF. The DNA for the CDR3 is TGCAGTGCGATGCTTCTTACTAGGGCCCCCGGGGAGCTGTTTTTT.

The V gene is TRBV25-1, the J gene TRBJ1-1; D remains ambiguous. Germline values: CDR1 MGHDK, CDR2 SYGVNS. The CDR3 runs to 14 residues. V gave up 1 base and J gave up 1 base, with 7 bases separating them. CDR3 DNA sequence: TGTGCCAGCAGTGAATTGACTGAGAACACTGAAGCTTTCTTT. It specifies CASSELTENTEAFF. Combining the CDR3 with reference TRBV25-1 and TRBJ1-1 gives the whole variable domain EADIYQTPRYLVIGTGKKITLECSQTMGHDKMYWYQQDPGMELHLIHYSYGVNSTEKGDLSSESTVSRIRTEHFPLTLESARPSHTSQYLCASSELTENTEAFFGQGTRLTVV.

This chain connects TRBV18 to TRBJ1-5; the D gene is possibly TRBD1 (5 bases). CDR3 length equals 16 residues. Germline V gives CDR1 KGHSH, CDR2 LQKENI. V was trimmed by 3 bases and J by 0 bases, leaving 12 bases between them. The CDR3 DNA follows: TGTGCCAGCTCACCGGGGCTAGGGGATAGCAATCAGCCCCAGCATTTT. Amino acids: CASSPGLGDSNQPQHF.